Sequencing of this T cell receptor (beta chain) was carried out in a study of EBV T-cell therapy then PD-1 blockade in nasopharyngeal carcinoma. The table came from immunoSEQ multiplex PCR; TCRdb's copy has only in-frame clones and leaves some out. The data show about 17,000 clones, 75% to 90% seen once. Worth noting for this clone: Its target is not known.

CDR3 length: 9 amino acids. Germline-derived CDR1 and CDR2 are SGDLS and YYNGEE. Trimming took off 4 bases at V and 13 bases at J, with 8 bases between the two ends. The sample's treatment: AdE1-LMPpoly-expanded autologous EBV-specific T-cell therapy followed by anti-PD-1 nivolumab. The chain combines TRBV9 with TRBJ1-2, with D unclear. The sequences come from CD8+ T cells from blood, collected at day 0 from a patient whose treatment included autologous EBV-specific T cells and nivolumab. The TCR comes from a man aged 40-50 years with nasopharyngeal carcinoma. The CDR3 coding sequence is TGTGCCAGCAGCCCCACCCCCACCTTC. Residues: CASSPTPTF.